This TCR beta chain derives from a study of blood T cells in healthy people across ages. Study-wide points: PBMCs went unsorted, and a conclusive naive versus antigen-experienced comparison was therefore prevented.

In its sample, this clonotype was seen a few times. The antigen is unknown. Primed by a sample-barcoded 5' primer and a J-beta primer mix, a second PCR proceeded for about 7 to 11 cycles. Each CDR3 protein gets one entry after TCRdb re-called the 5' RACE reads with MiXCR. Of some 700,000 distinct CDR3 sequences in the sample, 22% are singletons; the top ten hold approximately 20%. The germline V gene has CDR1 SEHNR and CDR2 FQNEAQ (reference sequence). Trimming took 4 bases from V and 6 from J; bases not matched to a gene: 11. This CDR3 contains 15 residues. Sequenced input: blood. This receptor was taken from a man between 70 and 80 years old in good health. The J gene is TRBJ2-5, the V gene TRBV7-9; 7 bases are a match to TRBD2. The CDR3 sequence: CASSSSGTNLKTQYF. The CDR3 coding sequence is TGTGCCAGCAGCTCCAGCGGGACCAACTTGAAGACCCAGTACTTC.